Described below is a single TCR beta chain sequence and its context. No antigen is known for it. No base qualities exist here, and no much larger clone lies one base off it. Interpreted using the paper, the treatment or condition label stands for: roughly 10-day PBMC culture with coronavirus spike peptide pools or control peptides (ViraFEST assay). The ViraFEST assay was used in the study, in which antigen-specific T cells were expanded with peptide pools and expanded clonotypes were subsequently identified by TCR sequencing. The convalescent patients' positive SARS-CoV-2 PCR tests fell between March and December 2020, which was before the Alpha, Beta and Delta variants emerged in the United States. About 2 million PBMCs per well were cultured in IMDM with 5% human AB serum and roughly 9.3 IU/ml IL-2, plus 10 ug/ml peptide pools. On days 3 and 7, half of the culture medium was replaced with fresh IL-2-containing medium. Once the cells had been in culture for about 10 days, the EasySep CD4+ T cell isolation kit was used to isolate CD4+ T cells by negative selection. Ficoll-Paque Plus gradient centrifugation was used to isolate PBMCs from whole blood, and the isolated PBMCs were then either used fresh or cryopreserved at -140C. In general, triplicate wells were set up for every culture condition.

This sample was included in a study of vaccination and CD4 T cells after COVID-19 (dated by TCRdb to the early 2020s). Background on the whole study: Convalescent patients had a positive SARS-CoV-2 result on nasal swab PCR, and of these patients, some ten had mild disease and one had severe disease. Post-COVID blood samples from convalescent patients were collected a median of 101 days after diagnosis, with a range of 35 to 161 days. As controls, cultures received a CEFX viral epitope pool (the positive control), an HIV-1 Nef peptide pool (the negative control), or no peptide at all. In roughly eleven COVID-19 convalescent patients and 4 infection-naive healthy vaccine recipients, the spike-specific CD4+ TCR repertoire before mRNA vaccination was compared with the repertoire after mRNA vaccination. Post-vaccine blood samples were taken a median of approximately 76 days after the second vaccine dose, with a range of 14 to 241 days. Participants received two doses of either the Pfizer-BioNTech BNT162b2 vaccine (n=8) or the Moderna mRNA-1273 vaccine (n=2). The convalescent cohort comprised six males and four females, including two Hispanic individuals, seven Caucasians, two Asians and one multiracial person. The cultures were stimulated with overlapping spike peptide pools from SARS-CoV-2 and from the common cold coronaviruses HCoV-NL63, HCoV-OC43 and HCoV-229E.

Libraries were built with PCR. DNA from cultured CD4+ T cells underwent TCR sequencing with the Oncomine TCR Beta short-read assay at the Johns Hopkins FTIC core. The QIAamp micro DNA kit was used to extract genomic DNA from the cultured CD4+ T cells. Oncomine TCR Beta libraries from cultured CD4+ T cells were pooled with unique dual indexes and sequenced on an Illumina iSeq 100. On the study's bioinformatics: Non-productive sequences were removed, and CDR3s that did not start with C, did not end with F or W, or were shorter than 7 amino acids were discarded. Antigen-specific clonotypes were identified using the MANAFEST web application through comparison of peptide-stimulated wells with reference and other culture wells. To be called positive, a clone needed an FDR below 0.05, an odds ratio above 5, and a productive frequency above 0.1% in at least two of three replicate wells. Cross-reactive clonotypes were defined as significantly expanded in both SARS-CoV-2 spike wells and at least one common cold coronavirus spike condition. Similarity between CDR3 sequences was evaluated in R version 3.6.1 using Levenshtein distances (stringdist) and unrooted phylogenetic trees (ape). The public reads were reanalyzed by TCRdb: fastp trimming at Q25, MiXCR alignment, in-frame beta chains only. Every CDR3 protein is listed once, alongside the most common genes and DNA of its rows. The authors' filters were not applied to this entry. The sample records approximately 12,000 distinct CDR3 sequences, roughly 58% of which are singletons. The ten largest clones represent approximately 24% of the sample.

Here V drops 5 bases and J drops 7 bases, and the junction holds 10 bases not matched to any gene. Via the germline V gene, CDR1 is SGHNT and CDR2 YENEEA. The CDR3 sequence holds 14 residues, the cysteine and phenylalanine included. The read is trimmed to its CDR3 DNA, 42 bases read in frame from base 1. Study-wide conclusions, independent of this receptor: The number of convalescent patients in the study was relatively small, and the study did not examine early timepoints following natural infection. In convalescent patients, a median around 86% of post-vaccine SARS-CoV-2-reactive clones were detected only after vaccination, and vaccine-specific priming was suggested by this finding. In convalescent patients, nearly all vaccine-specific clones (304 of 307) were found to be mono-reactive for SARS-CoV-2 spike rather than cross-reactive with common cold coronaviruses. An increase in the median number of SARS-CoV-2-reactive clonotypes from 20 to 25 after infection to 38 after vaccination was observed, but the change was not found to be significant.

This TCR came from a human donor who had recovered from COVID-19. The sequence links TRBV11-3 to TRBJ1-2, and 7 junction bases match TRBD1. Material for sequencing was CD4+ T cells from blood, cultured in vitro. The CDR3 loop reads CASSRTDYRGGYTF. The nucleotide sequence reads TGTGCCAGCAGCCGGACCGACTACAGGGGTGGCTACACCTTC.